A single sample is the source of the 3 T cell receptor beta chains below, sequenced in a study of cytomegalovirus exposure and HLA in healthy donors. Primers for the PCR totalled 60 Vbeta and 13 Jbeta. Assay: immunoSEQ multiplex PCR; the TCRdb copy retains only in-frame clones and omits some. The sample gives some 180,000 clones, 70% to 90% of which show up once; roughly 2.5% is in the top ten. The specimen was PBMCs. All receptors come from a young man in good health and CMV-seropositive.

The J gene is TRBJ1-1, the V gene TRBV5-1; possible D gene TRBD1, 5 bases. Germline V gene lookup returns CDR1 SGHRS and CDR2 YFSETQ. The V end lost 3 bases, the J end lost 8 bases, and 26 bases lay between the germline ends. The CDR3 length is 17 residues. CDR3 DNA: TGCGCCAGCAGCTGGGGGGGTATGGGGGTAAGGGTCTCCGAAGCTTTCTTT. Amino acid sequence: CASSWGGMGVRVSEAFF.

The genes are TRBV4-1 and TRBJ2-1, with D possibly being TRBD1 (6 bases). The germline V gene has CDR1 MGHRA and CDR2 YSYEKL. This CDR3 comprises 15 residues. V lost 0 bases to trimming and J lost 7 bases, with 13 bases between them. The CDR3 sequence: CASSQEGQKGNEQFF. CDR3 DNA: TGCGCCAGCAGCCAAGAAGGACAGAAAGGAAATGAGCAGTTCTTC.

The chain joins TRBV2 to TRBJ2-5; possibly TRBD1 for D (6 bases). This CDR3 contains 13 residues. Germline V lookup: CDR1 SNHLY, CDR2 FYNNEI. Trimming cost V 4 bases and J 7 bases, with 13 bases left between them. The CDR3 protein is CASSVDRRGTQYF. CDR3 DNA: TGTGCCAGCAGTGTGGACCGCAGGGGGACCCAGTACTTC.